This TCR beta chain was recorded in a study of Graves' ophthalmopathy and Graves' hyperthyroidism. This CDR3 contains 14 residues. V shed 0 bases and J shed 7 bases, with 10 bases lying between them. In germline, CDR1 is SQVTM, CDR2 ANQGSEA. RNA transcripts served as template for amplifying TCR beta CDR3 sequences. First-round RT-PCR employed HTBI primers, with a second-round multiplex PCR after it. MiXCR, applied by TCRdb to the multiplex PCR reads, yields one record per CDR3 protein. The sample lists about 660,000 distinct CDR3 sequences, about two fifths occurring once. Material for sequencing was peripheral blood. The source is an adult man with Graves' ophthalmopathy. The J gene is TRBJ1-6, the V gene TRBV29-1; D is perhaps TRBD1 (5 bases). DNA for the CDR3: TGCAGCGTTGAAGATTGGGACCCCAATTCACCCCTCCACTTT. Its translation: CSVEDWDPNSPLHF.